The 29 T cell receptor beta chains below come from one sample, sequenced in a study of shared clonotypes between healthy human individuals. Naive CD8 isolation took CD45RO-negative cells positively selected for CCR7 and excluded terminally differentiated effector memory CD45RA+ cells. The repertoire was sequenced with immunoSEQ multiplex PCR; TCRdb's copy has only in-frame clones and lacks some. The table shows around 2.1 million clones, with more than 85% occurring only once. Sequencing input: naive CD8+ T cells from PBMCs. The receptors were gathered from a man aged 18 to 30 in good health. Some clones in this sample may be carry-over from other donors' samples.

The chain recombines TRBV27 with TRBJ1-2, with D perhaps matching TRBD1 (5 bases). There are 13 residues in the CDR3. The germline V gene encodes CDR1 MNHEY and CDR2 SMNVEV (reference sequence). V lost 9 bases to trimming and J lost 8 bases, with 19 bases between them. The CDR3 DNA reads TGTGCCAGTGGCGCCGGGGGTTTCTACGGCTACACCTTC. Protein product: CASGAGGFYGYTF.

The gene calls are TRBV6-5 and TRBJ2-7; 7 positions agree with TRBD2. The V gene end was trimmed by 0 bases and the J gene end by 6 bases; junction bases not matched to a gene: 8. Germline CDR1 reads MNHEY; CDR2 reads SVGAGI. The CDR3 has 15 residues. CDR3 bases: TGTGCCAGCAGTTACTCCACGGGAGGAGGGCGCGAGCAGTACTTC. Protein product: CASSYSTGGGREQYF.

Regarding this clone: The same CDR3 is also encoded by other DNA sequences in this sample. The chain couples TRBV9 to TRBJ2-7; D is possibly TRBD1 or TRBD2 (5 bases each). Germline V CDR1 and CDR2: SGDLS, YYNGEE. V shed 0 bases and J shed 3 bases, with 13 bases lying between them. CDR3 length equals 15 residues. The CDR3 DNA is TGTGCCAGCAGCGTAGGGGGGACCTCTTTCTACGAGCAGTACTTC. Translating gives CASSVGGTSFYEQYF.

The chain couples TRBV6-4 to TRBJ1-2; TRBD1 aligns across 8 bases. V dropped 6 bases and J dropped 4; count of bases not matched to a gene: 7. The CDR3 length is 14 residues. Germline values: CDR1 MRHNA, CDR2 SNTAGT. The CDR3 sequence: CASRQTGDSYGYTF. CDR3 coding DNA: TGTGCCAGCAGACAGACAGGGGATTCCTATGGCTACACCTTC.

The J gene is TRBJ1-3, the V gene TRBV28; D possibly corresponds to TRBD1 (5 bases). Trimming pared 4 bases from V and 0 bases from J, leaving 10 bases between. Germline lookup yields CDR1 MDHEN and CDR2 SYDVKM. The CDR3 consists of 15 residues. DNA of the CDR3: TGTGCCAGCAGTTGGGGGTGGATCTCTGGAAACACCATATATTTT. It yields the protein CASSWGWISGNTIYF.

The chain links TRBV7-9 to TRBJ1-2; D perhaps matches TRBD1 (5 bases). The V end was cut by 5 bases, the J end by 4 bases, with 20 bases between. The CDR3 runs to 16 residues. Per the germline V gene, CDR1 is SEHNR and CDR2 is FQNEAQ (reference sequence). The CDR3 nucleotides read TGTGCCAGCAGCGTCGAAAGGTTGGGCGGGGGCTATGGCTACACCTTC. Amino acid sequence: CASSVERLGGGYGYTF.

Worth noting for this clone: Other DNA sequences in the sample encode the same CDR3. The rearrangement joins TRBV9 to TRBJ2-5; D gene unclear. The CDR3 spans 14 residues. Germline V gene data show CDR1 as SGDLS and CDR2 as YYNGEE. Deletions cut 0 bases from V and 1 base from J, with 7 bases between. CDR3 loop: CASSVVASQETQYF. DNA of the CDR3: TGTGCCAGCAGCGTAGTGGCTAGCCAAGAGACCCAGTACTTC.

The chain has TRBV4-3 and TRBJ2-5; 10 bases are a match to TRBD2. Germline loops: CDR1 LGHNA, CDR2 YSLEER. Losses at the gene ends were 0 bases for V and 5 bases for J; bases not matched to a gene: 12. The CDR3 covers 18 residues. The CDR3 nucleotides read TGCGCCAGCAGCCAAGATTTGGTGCTAGCGGGAGTAGGGGAGACCCAGTACTTC. The encoded protein is CASSQDLVLAGVGETQYF.

The genes are TRBV9 and TRBJ2-3, with D perhaps matching TRBD2 (7 bases). Germline loops: CDR1 SGDLS, CDR2 YYNGEE. The CDR3 runs 16 residues. Trimming shortened V by 2 bases and J by 7 bases, and 20 bases separated the two germline ends. The CDR3: CASSVRGAAGVYTQYF. CDR3 coding DNA: TGTGCCAGCAGCGTTCGGGGGGCGGCAGGTGTGTATACGCAGTATTTT.

The genes are TRBV11-1 and TRBJ2-5; D is ambiguous. Trimming shortened V by 2 bases and J by 5 bases, and 12 bases separated the two germline ends. This CDR3 spans 14 amino acids. Germline CDR1 SGHAT, CDR2 FQDESV (reference sequence). The CDR3 sequence: CASSLFMPGETQYF. DNA of the CDR3: TGTGCCAGCAGCTTATTCATGCCCGGGGAGACCCAGTACTTC.

The V gene is TRBV13, the J gene TRBJ1-5; D uncertain. The V gene's germline CDR1 is PRHDT and CDR2 FYEKMQ (reference sequence). The V end was cut by 0 bases, the J end by 1 base, with 10 bases between. The CDR3 totals 16 residues. DNA for the CDR3: TGTGCCAGCAGCTTAGGAGCGGGCGGGAGCAATCAGCCCCAGCATTTT. This codes for CASSLGAGGSNQPQHF.

The CDR3 sequence is CASSLDRTGLNTEAFF. The CDR3 DNA reads TGTGCCAGCAGCTTAGACCGGACAGGATTGAACACTGAAGCTTTCTTT. This chain joins TRBV7-9 and TRBJ1-1, with TRBD1 matching over 7 bases. V shed 1 base and J 0 bases; nucleotides not matched to a gene: 5. The CDR3 is 16 residues long. The germline gives CDR1 SEHNR, CDR2 FQNEAQ (reference sequence).

This clone came up once. The rearrangement uses TRBV9 and TRBJ2-1; 9 positions agree with TRBD1. Germline V CDR1 and CDR2: SGDLS, YYNGEE. With V trimmed by 0 bases and J by 5 bases, 6 bases remained unmatched. The CDR3 loop spans 16 amino acids. The CDR3 region has the DNA TGTGCCAGCAGCGTAGGTGTGGACAGGGGCCACAATGAGCAGTTCTTC. The encoded protein is CASSVGVDRGHNEQFF.

The V call is TRBV10-3, the J call TRBJ1-4; TRBD1 agrees at 8 bases. J lost 4 bases, V lost 4 bases, and 5 bases had no gene match. The CDR3 runs to 15 residues. The germline V gene has CDR1 ENHRY and CDR2 SYGVKD. Written as DNA, the CDR3 is TGTGCCATCAGTGCCCGGGACAGGAGTAATGAAAAACTGTTTTTT. It encodes CAISARDRSNEKLFF.

The chain couples TRBV27 to TRBJ1-2; possible D gene TRBD1, 5 bases. The length of the CDR3 is 16 residues. Germline CDR1 MNHEY, CDR2 SMNVEV (reference sequence). V was clipped by 5 bases and J by 3 bases, with 19 bases between them. The CDR3 loop is CASSPTRDREDYGYTF. The CDR3 coding sequence is TGTGCCAGCAGTCCGACCCGGGACCGAGAAGACTATGGCTACACCTTC.

The chain is built from TRBV7-3 and TRBJ2-3, with TRBD2 matching over 8 bases. The length of the CDR3 is 15 residues. In germline, CDR1 is SGHTA, CDR2 FQGTGA. The J segment lost 4 bases and the V segment lost 3 bases, leaving 6 bases of the junction unmatched. In DNA form, the CDR3 reads TGTGCCAGCAGCTTCTCGGGAGGGCAGGCAGATACGCAGTATTTT. It encodes CASSFSGGQADTQYF.

The rearrangement joins TRBV27 to TRBJ2-5; TRBD2 agrees at 10 bases. Germline loops: CDR1 MNHEY, CDR2 SMNVEV (reference sequence). The CDR3 runs to 13 residues. Trimming at V came to 5 bases and at J to 3 bases, leaving 0 bases not matched to a gene. CDR3 sequence (DNA): TGTGCCAGCAGTGGACTAGCGGAAGAGACCCAGTACTTC. It translates to CASSGLAEETQYF.

This clone was recorded only once. The chain links TRBV19 to TRBJ1-1, with a possible D match to TRBD1 (6 bases). The CDR3 contains 16 residues. V lost 4 bases, J lost 5 bases, and 20 bases lay in between. The germline CDR1 and CDR2 sequences are LNHDA and SQIVND (reference sequence). The CDR3 here is CASSTLPDTGLTEAFF. The CDR3 DNA reads as TGTGCCAGTAGTACGCTCCCCGACACAGGGCTGACTGAAGCTTTCTTT. The whole variable domain, remainder taken from reference TRBV19 and TRBJ1-1, is DGGITQSPKYLFRKEGQNVTLSCEQNLNHDAMYWYRQDPGQGLRLIYYSQIVNDFQKGDIAEGYSVSREKKESFPLTVTSAQKNPTAFYLCASSTLPDTGLTEAFFGQGTRLTVV.

The genes are TRBV5-1 and TRBJ2-6; no clear D. The CDR3 contains 18 residues. Trimming took off 0 bases at V and 0 bases at J, with 13 bases between the two ends. Germline V gene sequence: CDR1 SGHRS, CDR2 YFSETQ. CDR3 region: CASSLEGTPSSGANVLTF. CDR3 DNA: TGCGCCAGCAGCTTGGAAGGAACCCCGAGCTCTGGGGCCAACGTCCTGACTTTC.

The chain carries TRBV10-1 and TRBJ2-1; 8 positions agree with TRBD2. The CDR3 contains 15 residues. The germline V gene has CDR1 WNHNN and CDR2 SYGVQD (reference sequence). The ends lost 6 bases at V and 4 bases at J; junction bases unmatched: 8. CDR3 region: CASRYSGSRYNEQFF. The CDR3 DNA sequence: TGCGCCAGCAGGTACAGCGGGAGTAGGTACAATGAGCAGTTCTTC.

This chain connects TRBV27 to TRBJ1-5; the match to TRBD1 covers 9 bases. The trim removed 5 bases at V and 6 bases at J, leaving 5 bases unmatched. Germline CDR1 MNHEY, CDR2 SMNVEV (reference sequence). The CDR3 is 14 residues long. CDR3 nucleotide sequence: TGTGCCAGCAGTATAACAGGGGGCACTCAGCCCCAGCATTTT. It specifies CASSITGGTQPQHF.

This rearrangement joins TRBV27 to TRBJ2-7, with D possibly TRBD1 on 5 matching bases. Germline V gives CDR1 MNHEY, CDR2 SMNVEV (reference sequence). V was pared by 6 bases and J by 5 bases, with 20 bases between. The CDR3 runs 15 residues. The CDR3 loop is CASRPKGTGIHEQYF. The CDR3 DNA reads as TGTGCCAGCAGGCCCAAGGGAACAGGTATCCACGAGCAGTACTTC.

This clone was counted a single time. This chain joins TRBV5-1 and TRBJ1-1; 8 bases agree with TRBD1. This CDR3 is built from 16 residues. Germline CDR1 reads SGHRS; CDR2 reads YFSETQ. The V segment lost 3 bases and the J segment 0 bases; nucleotides outside the gene matches: 7. The CDR3 is CASSWDRRSMNTEAFF. Here the CDR3 DNA reads TGCGCCAGCAGCTGGGACAGGAGGAGTATGAACACTGAAGCTTTCTTT.

The chain joins TRBV6-1 to TRBJ2-7; D tentatively reads TRBD1 or TRBD2 (6 bases each). This CDR3 region has 14 residues. Germline V gene data show CDR1 as MNHNS and CDR2 as SASEGT. V lost 2 bases to trimming and J lost 9 bases, with 17 bases between them. The CDR3 loop is CASSERGRPEVQYF. CDR3 nucleotide sequence: TGTGCCAGCAGTGAACGGGGGCGGCCGGAGGTGCAGTACTTC.

The chain is built from TRBV5-5 and TRBJ2-7, with D hard to call. Germline V CDR1 and CDR2: SGHKS, YYEKEE (reference sequence). The CDR3 spans 14 residues. V was clipped by 5 bases and J by 5 bases, with 17 bases between them. CDR3 sequence: CASSIAVLYDEQYF. DNA of the CDR3: TGTGCCAGCAGTATTGCGGTTCTTTACGACGAGCAGTACTTC.

V is TRBV27 and J is TRBJ2-2; 8 nucleotides align to TRBD2. Germline CDR1 reads MNHEY; CDR2 reads SMNVEV (reference sequence). V lost 6 bases to trimming and J lost 0 bases; unmatched junction nucleotides: 12. The CDR3 covers 18 residues. CDR3 DNA sequence: TGTGCCAGCAGACCTTGGGGACTAGAGGTTTCGAACACCGGGGAGCTGTTTTTT. This translates into CASRPWGLEVSNTGELFF.

The chain employs TRBV29-1 and TRBJ2-3; 11 nucleotides match TRBD2. The V gene's germline CDR1 is SQVTM and CDR2 ANQGSEA. The CDR3 loop spans 17 amino acids. The junction had 9 bases not matched to a gene; V was cut back by 4 bases and J by 0 bases. The CDR3 bases are TGCAGCGTTGTCGGCGCTAGCGGGAGGAAAAGCACAGATACGCAGTATTTT. Protein product: CSVVGASGRKSTDTQYF.

This clone was seen just once. This chain joins TRBV27 and TRBJ2-3, with TRBD2 matching 9 bases. The germline gives CDR1 MNHEY, CDR2 SMNVEV (reference sequence). This CDR3 region has 15 residues. Unmatched junction bases numbered 5, after V lost 5 bases and J lost 2 bases. Here the CDR3 DNA reads TGTGCCAGCAGTCCCCCTAGCGGGATCACAGATACGCAGTATTTT. Amino acids: CASSPPSGITDTQYF.

J is TRBJ1-3 and V is TRBV7-9; no definite D call. CDR3 length: 14 residues. Trimming stripped 4 bases from V and 4 bases from J, with 11 bases between. CDR1 and CDR2 from the germline V gene are SEHNR and FQNEAQ (reference sequence). In DNA form, the CDR3 reads TGTGCCAGCAGCTCCCGGGAGGAGGGAAACACCATATATTTT. Its protein is CASSSREEGNTIYF.